The next 10 T cell receptor beta chains were all read from a single sample in a study of CD8 T cells in Susac syndrome. Roughly 0.5 to 1 ug RNA was reverse transcribed with random hexamers. TCRdb processed the immunoSEQ multiplex PCR reads anew with MiXCR; each CDR3 protein has one entry. The sample carries around 80,000 distinct CDR3 sequences, roughly 94% recorded once. The sample consisted of CD8+ T cells from PBMCs. The receptors were sampled from a human donor with Susac syndrome.

This clonotype was recorded only once. CDR3 in DNA: TGTGCCAGCAGTGACCCGGGACCGCGGACCCAGTACTTC. Translating it yields CASSDPGPRTQYF. The chain joins TRBV25-1 to TRBJ2-5; D tentatively fits TRBD1 or TRBD2 (5 bases each). The CDR3 totals 13 residues. V was shortened by 3 bases and J by 7 bases, with 12 bases between the two germline ends. Germline values: CDR1 MGHDK, CDR2 SYGVNS.

CDR3 residues: CASSVATMGSGGYTF. In DNA form, the CDR3 reads TGTGCCAGCAGCGTAGCTACGATGGGGAGTGGTGGCTACACCTTC. The rearrangement uses TRBV9 and TRBJ1-2, with D uncertain. Germline CDR1 reads SGDLS; CDR2 reads YYNGEE. Trimming shortened V by 0 bases and J by 7 bases, and 16 bases separated the two germline ends. CDR3 size: 15 residues.

This clonotype came up once. As DNA, the CDR3 is TGTGCCAGCAGCGTAGGGGCAGGGCTTCAGCCCCAGCATTTT. It translates to CASSVGAGLQPQHF. V is TRBV9 and J is TRBJ1-5; D perhaps matches TRBD1 (5 bases). The CDR3 sequence is 14 residues long. Germline-derived CDR1 and CDR2 are SGDLS and YYNGEE. V lost 0 bases, J lost 6 bases, and 10 bases lay in between. Combining the CDR3 with reference TRBV9 and TRBJ1-5 gives the whole variable domain DSGVTQTPKHLITATGQRVTLRCSPRSGDLSVYWYQQSLDQGLQFLIQYYNGEERAKGNILERFSAQQFPDLHSELNLSSLELGDSALYFCASSVGAGLQPQHFGDGTRLSIL.

This chain joins TRBV10-3 and TRBJ2-5, with D perhaps matching TRBD1 or TRBD2 (6 bases each). From germline, CDR1 is ENHRY and CDR2 SYGVKD. CDR3 size: 14 residues. V lost 2 bases, J lost 4 bases, and 11 bases lay in between. The CDR3 DNA sequence: TGTGCCATCAGTGAGGGGGGGCGAAGAGAGACCCAGTACTTC. As protein: CAISEGGRRETQYF.

The chain combines TRBV7-2 with TRBJ2-5; 8 nucleotides agree with TRBD2. The CDR3 has 17 amino acids. Germline V gene lookup returns CDR1 SGHTA and CDR2 FQGNSA. Trimming removed 1 base from V and 5 bases from J; junction bases left unmatched: 12. In nucleotides, the CDR3 is TGTGCCAGCAGCTTAGAAGATGGCGGGGGGCGGATGGAGACCCAGTACTTC. Amino acids: CASSLEDGGGRMETQYF. Using reference TRBV7-2 and TRBJ2-5 for the parts outside the CDR3, the full variable domain is GAGVSQSPSNKVTEKGKDVELRCDPISGHTALYWYRQSLGQGLEFLIYFQGNSAPDKSGLPSDRFSAERTGGSVSTLTIQRTQQEDSAVYLCASSLEDGGGRMETQYFGPGTRLLVL.

V and J are TRBV2 and TRBJ1-1; the D gene is possibly TRBD1 (5 bases). Per germline, CDR1 SNHLY and CDR2 FYNNEI. V was clipped by 8 bases and J by 5 bases, with 9 bases between them. This CDR3 has 11 residues. CDR3: CASDSYTEAFF. The CDR3, as DNA: TGTGCCAGCGACAGTTATACTGAAGCTTTCTTT.

The V call is TRBV7-9, the J call TRBJ2-1; 8 positions match TRBD2. Unmatched junction bases numbered 2, after V lost 2 bases and J lost 5 bases. The CDR3 contains 14 residues. The germline gives CDR1 SEHNR, CDR2 FQNEAQ (reference sequence). CDR3 sequence: CASSLLLADNEQFF. In DNA form, the CDR3 reads TGTGCCAGCAGCTTACTACTAGCGGACAATGAGCAGTTCTTC.

CDR3 DNA: TGTGCCAGCCGTACGGGCTCCTACAATGAGCAGTTCTTC. Residues: CASRTGSYNEQFF. The rearrangement uses TRBV6-2 or TRBV6-3 and TRBJ2-1, with unresolved D. The CDR3 extends over 13 amino acids. The V gene lost 8 bases and the J gene lost 0 bases, with 8 bases spanning the gap. Germline loops: CDR1 MNHEY, CDR2 SVGEGT.

The rearrangement uses TRBV28 and TRBJ2-3; D could derive from TRBD1 or TRBD2 (5 bases each). CDR1 MDHEN and CDR2 SYDVKM come from the germline V gene. V lost 4 bases and J lost 1, with 12 bases in between. CDR3 length equals 15 residues. This CDR3 is CASSWGSRGTDTQYF. The CDR3 region has the DNA TGTGCCAGCAGTTGGGGGTCTCGGGGCACAGATACGCAGTATTTT. The full variable domain, its missing parts supplied by reference TRBV28 and TRBJ2-3, is DVKVTQSSRYLVKRTGEKVFLECVQDMDHENMFWYRQDPGLGLRLIYFSYDVKMKEKGDIPEGYSVSREKKERFSLILESASTNQTSMYLCASSWGSRGTDTQYFGPGTRLTVL.

The chain links TRBV3-1 to TRBJ2-1; D is unresolved. CDR1 and CDR2 (germline): LGHDT, YNNKEL (reference sequence). The CDR3 runs 12 residues. V lost 0 bases and J 8 bases, leaving 5 bases between the germline ends. CDR3 in amino acids: CASSQDFDEQFF. CDR3 nucleotide sequence: TGTGCCAGCAGCCAAGATTTTGATGAGCAGTTCTTC.